This is a list of T cell receptor beta chains from one sample in a study of T cell responses to AZD1222 COVID-19 vaccine. Measured with immunoSEQ multiplex PCR; TCRdb has only the in-frame clones, and not every one. The sample shows 90,000 to 150,000 clones, 70% to 90% of them seen only once. The starting material was peripheral blood, obtained on day 0 of AZD1222 vaccination. All receptors derive from an adult in good health. Each CDR3 is given with its conserved first and last residue. A D gene is named only where the DNA matches it firmly. Some rows have no size entry. The others give once, few or many, or a class for an expanded clone.

clone size: -
V gene: TRBV7-9
J gene: TRBJ1-1
D gene: TRBD1
CDR3 protein: CASSGGQVNTEAFF
CDR3 DNA: TGTGCCAGCAGCGGGGGACAGGTTAACACTGAAGCTTTCTTT

clone size: -
V gene: TRBV11-2
J gene: TRBJ1-2
D gene: -
CDR3 protein: CASSLDRVAGEGYTF
CDR3 DNA: TGTGCCAGCAGCTTAGACCGAGTAGCAGGAGAGGGCTACACCTTC

clone size: once
V gene: TRBV2
J gene: TRBJ1-1
D gene: TRBD1
CDR3 protein: CASSLTGMNTEAFF
CDR3 DNA: TGTGCCAGCAGCCTGACAGGGATGAACACTGAAGCTTTCTTT

clone size: -
V gene: TRBV11-1
J gene: TRBJ2-5
D gene: -
CDR3 protein: CASSIGRQETQYF
CDR3 DNA: TGTGCCAGCAGCATCGGACGCCAAGAGACCCAGTACTTC

clone size: -
V gene: TRBV5-1
J gene: TRBJ1-6
D gene: TRBD1
CDR3 protein: CASSLVPRQGTLNSPLHF
CDR3 DNA: TGCGCCAGCAGCTTGGTCCCCCGACAGGGCACTCTTAATTCACCCCTCCACTTT

clone size: -
V gene: TRBV9
J gene: TRBJ2-1
D gene: -
CDR3 protein: CASSKPYNEQFF
CDR3 DNA: TGTGCCAGCAGCAAACCCTACAATGAGCAGTTCTTC

clone size: -
V gene: TRBV5-1
J gene: TRBJ2-3
D gene: TRBD2
CDR3 protein: CASSLGLAGGSDYF
CDR3 DNA: TGCGCCAGCAGCTTGGGACTAGCGGGGGGGAGTGATTATTTT

clone size: -
V gene: TRBV11-3
J gene: TRBJ2-3
D gene: -
CDR3 protein: CASSPPQSTDTQYF
CDR3 DNA: TGTGCCAGCAGCCCGCCTCAAAGCACAGATACGCAGTATTTT

clone size: -
V gene: TRBV12-3/TRBV12-4
J gene: TRBJ1-5
D gene: -
CDR3 protein: CASSPYNQPQHF
CDR3 DNA: TGTGCCAGCTCACCGTACAATCAGCCCCAGCATTTT

clone size: once
V gene: TRBV27
J gene: TRBJ1-2
D gene: -
CDR3 protein: CASSSSSQGNYGYTF
CDR3 DNA: -

clone size: few
V gene: TRBV6-4
J gene: TRBJ2-2
D gene: TRBD2
CDR3 protein: CASSGTSTGELFF
CDR3 DNA: TGTGCCAGCAGTGGGACTAGCACCGGGGAGCTGTTTTTT

clone size: -
V gene: TRBV7-9
J gene: TRBJ2-7
D gene: TRBD1
CDR3 protein: CASSFFPGTGNEQYF
CDR3 DNA: TGTGCCAGCAGCTTTTTTCCCGGGACAGGGAACGAGCAGTACTTC

clone size: -
V gene: TRBV7-2
J gene: TRBJ2-7
D gene: TRBD2
CDR3 protein: CASSLGRGTGGIF
CDR3 DNA: TGTGCCAGCAGCTTAGGTAGGGGAACGGGAGGGATCTTC

clone size: once
V gene: TRBV30
J gene: TRBJ1-3
D gene: -
CDR3 protein: CAWSVRGNSGNTIYF
CDR3 DNA: TGTGCCTGGAGTGTTAGGGGGAACTCTGGAAACACCATATATTTT

clone size: -
V gene: TRBV4-1
J gene: TRBJ2-7
D gene: -
CDR3 protein: CASSQDQEGPYEQYF
CDR3 DNA: TGCGCCAGCAGCCAAGATCAGGAGGGGCCCTACGAGCAGTACTTC

clone size: -
V gene: TRBV9
J gene: TRBJ2-1
D gene: TRBD2
CDR3 protein: CASKERPGLEYNEQFF
CDR3 DNA: TGTGCCAGCAAAGAGAGACCGGGACTAGAATACAATGAGCAGTTCTTC

clone size: -
V gene: TRBV29-1
J gene: TRBJ2-1
D gene: TRBD1
CDR3 protein: CTYLPGQATHRYNEQFF
CDR3 DNA: TGCACCTACCTCCCGGGACAGGCCACACATAGATACAATGAGCAGTTCTTC

clone size: -
V gene: TRBV29-1
J gene: TRBJ2-7
D gene: -
CDR3 protein: CSVRGAYEQYF
CDR3 DNA: TGCAGCGTGAGGGGCGCGTACGAGCAGTACTTC

clone size: -
V gene: TRBV19
J gene: TRBJ2-1
D gene: -
CDR3 protein: CASEGRLSDEQFF
CDR3 DNA: TGTGCCAGTGAGGGCAGGCTATCTGATGAGCAGTTCTTC

clone size: once
V gene: TRBV4-3
J gene: TRBJ1-3
D gene: TRBD1
CDR3 protein: CASSQDVAGGSGNTIYF
CDR3 DNA: TGCGCCAGCAGCCAAGATGTGGCAGGGGGATCTGGAAACACCATATATTTT

clone size: -
V gene: TRBV7-3
J gene: TRBJ1-2
D gene: -
CDR3 protein: CASAGPGVNGYTF
CDR3 DNA: TGTGCCAGCGCTGGTCCGGGGGTCAATGGCTACACCTTC

clone size: once
V gene: TRBV7-9
J gene: TRBJ2-3
D gene: -
CDR3 protein: CASRTRTETTDTQYF
CDR3 DNA: TGTGCCAGCAGAACCCGGACAGAAACCACAGATACGCAGTATTTT

clone size: -
V gene: TRBV2
J gene: TRBJ1-6
D gene: -
CDR3 protein: CASTGYNSPLHF
CDR3 DNA: TGTGCCAGCACCGGCTATAATTCACCCCTCCACTTT

clone size: -
V gene: TRBV5-1
J gene: TRBJ1-2
D gene: TRBD1
CDR3 protein: CASSLKGTGSGYTF
CDR3 DNA: TGCGCCAGCAGCTTGAAAGGGACAGGATCCGGCTACACCTTC

clone size: -
V gene: TRBV2
J gene: TRBJ1-3
D gene: -
CDR3 protein: CASSPTRDTIYF
CDR3 DNA: TGTGCCAGCAGCCCCACACGAGACACCATATATTTT

clone size: -
V gene: TRBV7-2
J gene: TRBJ1-5
D gene: TRBD1
CDR3 protein: CASSLALWDRGSSNQPQHF
CDR3 DNA: TGTGCCAGCAGCTTAGCGCTATGGGACAGGGGGAGTAGCAATCAGCCCCAGCATTTT

clone size: -
V gene: TRBV12-3/TRBV12-4
J gene: TRBJ1-2
D gene: -
CDR3 protein: CASSLTRDYGYTF
CDR3 DNA: TGTGCCAGCAGTTTGACGCGCGACTATGGCTACACCTTC

clone size: -
V gene: TRBV30
J gene: TRBJ2-3
D gene: -
CDR3 protein: CAWSSPGRGTPTTDTQYF
CDR3 DNA: TGTGCCTGGAGCTCCCCGGGGCGGGGGACACCCACGACAGATACGCAGTATTTT

clone size: -
V gene: TRBV5-1
J gene: TRBJ1-2
D gene: TRBD1
CDR3 protein: CASSLGQGGGYGYTF
CDR3 DNA: TGCGCCAGCAGTTTAGGACAGGGTGGAGGCTATGGCTACACCTTC

clone size: -
V gene: TRBV4-3
J gene: TRBJ2-1
D gene: TRBD1
CDR3 protein: CASSQFTGTESSYNEQFF
CDR3 DNA: TGCGCCAGCAGCCAATTCACCGGGACAGAGAGCTCCTACAATGAGCAGTTCTTC

clone size: few
V gene: TRBV18
J gene: TRBJ1-1
D gene: TRBD1
CDR3 protein: CASSPQGQLMNTEAFF
CDR3 DNA: TGTGCCAGCTCACCACAGGGACAGCTCATGAACACTGAAGCTTTCTTT

clone size: -
V gene: TRBV11-2
J gene: TRBJ1-2
D gene: TRBD1
CDR3 protein: CASSSGTGVGGTF
CDR3 DNA: TGTGCCAGCAGTTCCGGGACAGGGGTGGGAGGCACCTTC

clone size: -
V gene: TRBV3-1/TRBV3-2
J gene: TRBJ2-3
D gene: -
CDR3 protein: CASRDSATHTDTQYF
CDR3 DNA: TGTGCCAGCAGGGACAGCGCAACCCACACAGATACGCAGTATTTT

clone size: -
V gene: TRBV27
J gene: TRBJ2-1
D gene: -
CDR3 protein: CASSLPGRSYNEQFF
CDR3 DNA: TGTGCCAGCAGTTTACCGGGGCGCTCCTACAATGAGCAGTTCTTC

clone size: -
V gene: TRBV7-2
J gene: TRBJ2-5
D gene: -
CDR3 protein: CASSLPLTSLQETQYF
CDR3 DNA: TGTGCCAGCAGCCTCCCTTTGACCTCCCTCCAGGAGACCCAGTACTTC

clone size: -
V gene: TRBV6-8
J gene: TRBJ1-6
D gene: -
CDR3 protein: CASSSAGVSSPLHF
CDR3 DNA: TGTGCCAGCAGTAGCGCGGGGGTGTCTTCACCCCTCCACTTT

clone size: -
V gene: TRBV3-1/TRBV3-2
J gene: TRBJ1-5
D gene: -
CDR3 protein: CASSQGSGQPQHF
CDR3 DNA: TGTGCCAGCAGCCAAGGAAGTGGCCAGCCCCAGCATTTT

clone size: -
V gene: TRBV27
J gene: TRBJ2-1
D gene: TRBD1
CDR3 protein: CASSWGQGARNEQFF
CDR3 DNA: TGTGCCAGCAGTTGGGGACAGGGGGCTAGGAATGAGCAGTTCTTC

clone size: -
V gene: TRBV4-1
J gene: TRBJ2-5
D gene: TRBD2
CDR3 protein: CASSQAASGVETQYF
CDR3 DNA: TGCGCCAGCAGCCAAGCGGCTAGCGGGGTCGAGACCCAGTACTTC

clone size: -
V gene: TRBV6-2/TRBV6-3
J gene: TRBJ1-5
D gene: -
CDR3 protein: CASSPPDTRGYSNQPQHF
CDR3 DNA: TGTGCCAGCAGCCCCCCTGACACCAGGGGTTATAGCAATCAGCCCCAGCATTTT

clone size: -
V gene: TRBV2
J gene: TRBJ1-5
D gene: -
CDR3 protein: CASRIRTATNQPQHF
CDR3 DNA: TGTGCCAGCCGAATCAGGACAGCGACTAATCAGCCCCAGCATTTT

clone size: -
V gene: TRBV5-6
J gene: TRBJ2-5
D gene: -
CDR3 protein: CASSLDRGTQYF
CDR3 DNA: TGTGCCAGCAGCTTGGATAGGGGGACCCAGTACTTC

clone size: -
V gene: TRBV28
J gene: TRBJ2-7
D gene: TRBD1
CDR3 protein: CASTPQGQGKEQYF
CDR3 DNA: TGTGCCAGCACCCCCCAGGGACAGGGGAAAGAGCAGTACTTC

clone size: -
V gene: TRBV15
J gene: TRBJ1-4
D gene: TRBD1
CDR3 protein: CATSRGSGQKNEKLFF
CDR3 DNA: TGTGCCACCAGCAGGGGATCGGGACAGAAAAATGAAAAACTGTTTTTT

clone size: -
V gene: TRBV5-1
J gene: TRBJ2-5
D gene: -
CDR3 protein: CASSLDQAETQYF
CDR3 DNA: TGCGCCAGCAGCTTGGACCAGGCAGAGACCCAGTACTTC

clone size: -
V gene: TRBV30
J gene: TRBJ1-2
D gene: -
CDR3 protein: CACKGDEDYGYTF
CDR3 DNA: TGTGCCTGTAAGGGGGATGAGGACTATGGCTACACCTTC

clone size: -
V gene: TRBV4-1
J gene: TRBJ2-7
D gene: -
CDR3 protein: CASSHSAGSSYEQYF
CDR3 DNA: TGCGCCAGCAGCCACTCTGCGGGTAGCTCCTACGAGCAGTACTTC

clone size: -
V gene: TRBV6-5
J gene: TRBJ2-1
D gene: -
CDR3 protein: CASSSGAGTDEQFF
CDR3 DNA: TGTGCCAGCAGTTCAGGGGCAGGAACGGATGAGCAGTTCTTC

clone size: -
V gene: TRBV30
J gene: TRBJ2-3
D gene: TRBD1
CDR3 protein: CAWGQGAHTQYF
CDR3 DNA: TGTGCCTGGGGGCAGGGGGCACATACGCAGTATTTT

clone size: -
V gene: TRBV9
J gene: TRBJ2-7
D gene: -
CDR3 protein: CASSADGYEQYF
CDR3 DNA: TGTGCCAGCAGCGCGGACGGTTACGAGCAGTACTTC

clone size: -
V gene: TRBV5-1
J gene: TRBJ1-1
D gene: -
CDR3 protein: CASSPQGDLNTEAFF
CDR3 DNA: TGCGCCAGCAGCCCGCAGGGAGATCTGAACACTGAAGCTTTCTTT

clone size: -
V gene: TRBV2
J gene: TRBJ2-2
D gene: -
CDR3 protein: CATGTGGNTGELFF
CDR3 DNA: TGTGCCACCGGCACGGGTGGAAACACCGGGGAGCTGTTTTTT

clone size: -
V gene: TRBV18
J gene: TRBJ1-1
D gene: -
CDR3 protein: CASSQSEMGHTEAFF
CDR3 DNA: TGTGCCAGCTCCCAGTCTGAGATGGGGCACACTGAAGCTTTCTTT

clone size: once
V gene: TRBV5-4
J gene: TRBJ1-6
D gene: -
CDR3 protein: CASSRDIDNSPLHF
CDR3 DNA: TGTGCCAGCAGCAGGGACATAGATAATTCACCCCTCCACTTT

clone size: -
V gene: TRBV30
J gene: TRBJ2-3
D gene: TRBD2
CDR3 protein: CAWTTSGRALDTQYF
CDR3 DNA: TGTGCCTGGACAACTAGCGGGAGGGCCCTTGATACGCAGTATTTT